The 19 T cell receptor beta chains below come from one sample, sequenced in a study of early T cells in non-severe SARS-CoV-2 infection. TCRdb re-analysed the 5' RACE reads in MiXCR, keeping a single row per CDR3 protein. Here the sample spans just under 60,000 distinct CDR3 sequences, about 8.9% being singletons. What was sequenced was whole blood. These TCRs come from an adult who was a healthcare worker with PCR-confirmed SARS-CoV-2 infection or an uninfected control (not recorded which).

Ten or more counts support this clonotype. The chain has TRBV2 and TRBJ2-3; 12 positions agree with TRBD2. After removal of 7 bases from V and 11 bases from J, the junction contained 7 bases not matched to a gene. This CDR3 has 13 amino acids. Germline V gives CDR1 SNHLY, CDR2 FYNNEI. The CDR3 coding sequence is TGTGCCAGCACCGGACTAGCGGGGAGCTGGCAGTATTTT. The encoded protein is CASTGLAGSWQYF.

This clonotype was recorded at least ten times. V and J are TRBV6-2 or TRBV6-3 and TRBJ2-7; 9 nucleotides align to TRBD1. Trimming at V came to 6 bases and at J to 3 bases, leaving 9 bases not matched to a gene. Germline-derived CDR1 and CDR2 are MNHEY and SVGEGT. The CDR3 has 15 amino acids. CDR3 protein: CASRDPGTGIYEQYF. In DNA, the CDR3 is TGTGCCAGCAGAGACCCCGGGACAGGGATCTACGAGCAGTACTTC.

The gene calls are TRBV28 and TRBJ2-7; perhaps TRBD2 as D (6 bases). The V and J ends lost 5 bases and 5 bases respectively, with 22 bases between them. This CDR3 region has 16 residues. Germline lookup yields CDR1 MDHEN and CDR2 SYDVKM. The CDR3 reads CASSPPPRRGGDEQYF. As DNA, the CDR3 is TGTGCCAGCAGTCCCCCTCCTCGGCGGGGCGGGGACGAGCAGTACTTC.

This clonotype was recorded at least ten times. This chain uses TRBV15 with TRBJ2-1; 9 positions agree with TRBD2. Germline CDR1 LNHNV, CDR2 YYDKDF (reference sequence). V lost 0 bases, J lost 3 bases, and 6 bases stayed unmatched. This CDR3 region has 17 residues. Written as DNA, the CDR3 is TGTGCCACCAGCAGAGAAGGGTGGCGGGGGGGCTACAATGAGCAGTTCTTC. Translating gives CATSREGWRGGYNEQFF.

This clonotype turned up a few times. The V gene is TRBV7-6, the J gene TRBJ2-1; 12 positions agree with TRBD2. The CDR3 loop spans 18 amino acids. Looked up from germline, CDR1 is SGHVS and CDR2 is FNYEAQ. The junction had 9 bases not matched to a gene; V was cut back by 1 base and J by 5 bases. The CDR3 region has the DNA TGTGCCAGCAGCTTAGTCCCCGGGTCTAGCGGGAGGGACAATGAGCAGTTCTTC. This translates into CASSLVPGSSGRDNEQFF.

In its sample, this clonotype was seen many times. The CDR3 reads CASSQEGLDIEQFF. Written as DNA, the CDR3 is TGTGCCAGCAGCCAAGAAGGACTAGATATTGAGCAGTTCTTC. The chain carries TRBV4-2 and TRBJ2-1; 7 bases map to TRBD2. Trimming took 0 bases from V and 9 from J; bases not matched to a gene: 5. This CDR3 has 14 amino acids. The germline gives CDR1 LGHNA, CDR2 YNFKEQ.

The genes are TRBV4-3 and TRBJ2-1; 9 bases agree with TRBD1. V was pared by 0 bases and J by 6 bases, with 6 bases of the junction left unmatched. The germline CDR1 and CDR2 sequences are LGHNA and YSLEER. This CDR3 spans 16 amino acids. The DNA of the CDR3 is TGCGCCAGCAGCCAAGATGTAGGACAGGGGTTCAATGAGCAGTTCTTC. Translating gives CASSQDVGQGFNEQFF.

The chain uses TRBV7-2 and TRBJ1-1, with D perhaps matching TRBD1 (5 bases). This CDR3 is built from 14 residues. Looked up from germline, CDR1 is SGHTA and CDR2 is FQGNSA. Trimming stripped 3 bases from V and 1 base from J, with 9 bases between. The DNA of the CDR3 is TGTGCCAGCAGCTTCGGACACCAGAACACTGAAGCTTTCTTT. As protein: CASSFGHQNTEAFF.

Many counts were recorded for this clonotype. The chain carries TRBV18 and TRBJ1-1, with TRBD1 matching 10 bases. The trim removed 5 bases at V and 4 bases at J, leaving 4 bases unmatched. This CDR3 has 14 residues. The germline CDR1 and CDR2 sequences are KGHSH and LQKENI. CDR3 in DNA: TGTGCCAGCTCAGGCGGACAGGGGGTCACTGAAGCTTTCTTT. Amino acids: CASSGGQGVTEAFF.

This clonotype was counted between two and nine times. The rearrangement uses TRBV4-2 and TRBJ2-4; TRBD1 is a possible D gene (6 bases). Germline V gives CDR1 LGHNA, CDR2 YNFKEQ. Trimming removed 0 bases from V and 7 bases from J, with 13 bases in between. This CDR3 has 15 amino acids. The CDR3 nucleotides read TGTGCCAGCAGCCAAGATCGTCAGGGGTGGAACATTCAGTACTTC. Residues: CASSQDRQGWNIQYF.

This clonotype was counted ten times or more. The rearrangement uses TRBV28 and TRBJ2-7; no clear D gene. The CDR3 length is 13 residues. Between the trimmed V and J ends, which lost 1 base and 6 bases, there was a span of 10 bases. Germline values: CDR1 MDHEN, CDR2 SYDVKM. The CDR3 coding sequence is TGTGCCAGCAGTTTATCCCCTTTTAGCGAGCAGTACTTC. This codes for CASSLSPFSEQYF.

This clonotype was seen repeatedly, ten times or more. This rearrangement joins TRBV5-6 to TRBJ2-3; no definite D call. From germline, CDR1 is SGHDT and CDR2 YYEEEE. This CDR3 has 13 residues. V lost 0 bases to trimming and J lost 8 bases, with 10 bases between them. The CDR3 coding sequence is TGTGCCAGCAGCTTGGCAGGCGAGGCTACGCAGTATTTT. As protein: CASSLAGEATQYF.

The chain couples TRBV10-3 to TRBJ2-7; 7 bases are a match to TRBD2. J gave up 3 bases and V 5 bases, and 13 bases lay outside the gene matches. This CDR3 is 16 amino acids long. Germline V gives CDR1 ENHRY, CDR2 SYGVKD. Written as DNA, the CDR3 is TGTGCCATCAGTAACTCATCTAGCGGAGGACTCTACGAGCAGTACTTC. Its protein product is CAISNSSSGGLYEQYF.

The rearrangement links TRBV5-4 to TRBJ2-3, with TRBD2 identical over 8 bases. The CDR3 consists of 19 residues. V gave up 3 bases and J gave up 0 bases; unmatched junction bases: 15. Germline-derived CDR1 and CDR2 are SGHNT and YYREEE (reference sequence). The CDR3: CASSWTGGGSGTSTDTQYF. CDR3 DNA: TGTGCCAGCAGCTGGACGGGAGGGGGGAGCGGCACTAGCACAGATACGCAGTATTTT.

The V gene is TRBV7-2, the J gene TRBJ1-2; D uncertain. The ends were cut back, 0 bases at V and 4 bases at J, with 3 bases in the middle. This CDR3 region has 12 residues. Germline-derived CDR1 and CDR2 are SGHTA and FQGNSA. The CDR3 DNA reads as TGTGCCAGCAGCTTAGCTCTCTATGGCTACACCTTC. This encodes CASSLALYGYTF.

In this sample, this clonotype turned up many times. CDR3: CASSFNPGNTDTQYF. CDR3 DNA sequence: TGTGCCAGCAGCTTCAATCCTGGGAACACAGATACGCAGTATTTT. The chain combines TRBV11-1 with TRBJ2-3, with D uncertain. Germline-derived CDR1 and CDR2 are SGHAT and FQDESV (reference sequence). V lost 3 bases to trimming and J lost 2 bases, with 12 bases between them. This CDR3 contains 15 residues.

This clonotype was counted only a few times. The chain couples TRBV29-1 to TRBJ1-2; tentatively, D is TRBD1 (6 bases). The CDR3 consists of 12 residues. CDR1 and CDR2 (germline): SQVTM, ANQGSEA. Trimming pared 3 bases from V and 7 bases from J, leaving 12 bases between. CDR3 region: CSVDQGRSGYTF. DNA of the CDR3: TGCAGCGTTGACCAGGGGAGGAGTGGCTACACCTTC.

The chain employs TRBV7-2 and TRBJ2-3; D remains unclear. V gave up 8 bases and J gave up 2 bases, with 5 bases separating them. The CDR3 extends over 11 amino acids. The germline V gene encodes CDR1 SGHTA and CDR2 FQGNSA. The CDR3 spells CASETTDTQYF. DNA for the CDR3: TGTGCCAGCGAGACCACAGATACGCAGTATTTT.

The chain carries TRBV10-3 and TRBJ1-5, with D hard to call. The CDR3 runs to 15 residues. Germline-derived CDR1 and CDR2 are ENHRY and SYGVKD. V was clipped by 0 bases and J by 0 bases, with 6 bases between them. DNA of the CDR3: TGTGCCATCAGTGAGTCGGCGGGTAGCAATCAGCCCCAGCATTTT. The encoded protein is CAISESAGSNQPQHF.